Sequencing of this T cell receptor (beta chain) was carried out in a study of blood T cell repertoires in COVID-19. Study-wide background: From the United States, Italy and Spain came samples of acute and convalescent COVID-19. T cells, B-cell-depleted T cells, or PBMCs provided the cDNA or gDNA that served as material.

In the authors' workflow: Scientists estimated how many nucleated cells there were by amplifying reference gene primers. Profiling relied on immunoSEQ multiplex PCR, and the TCRdb table lists in-frame clones only, not all of them. V and J calls and clone size are copied from that table; D and trimming were computed from the DNA. Among 290,000 or so clones listed, roughly nine tenths were seen once. Those enrolled in Seattle joined during active infection and were followed longitudinally afterward. Germline CDR1 is WSHSY and CDR2 is SAAADI. Trimming took 3 bases from V and 0 from J; bases not matched to a gene: 8. CDR3 length equals 18 residues.

The TCR comes from a woman aged 30 to 39 with COVID-19, enrolled during active disease. Source material: peripheral blood. The chain links TRBV10-2 to TRBJ1-3; 10 nucleotides align to TRBD1. The CDR3 DNA is TGCGCCAGCAGTGATGGGACAGGGGCTCGAATCTCTGGAAACACCATATATTTT. This codes for CASSDGTGARISGNTIYF.